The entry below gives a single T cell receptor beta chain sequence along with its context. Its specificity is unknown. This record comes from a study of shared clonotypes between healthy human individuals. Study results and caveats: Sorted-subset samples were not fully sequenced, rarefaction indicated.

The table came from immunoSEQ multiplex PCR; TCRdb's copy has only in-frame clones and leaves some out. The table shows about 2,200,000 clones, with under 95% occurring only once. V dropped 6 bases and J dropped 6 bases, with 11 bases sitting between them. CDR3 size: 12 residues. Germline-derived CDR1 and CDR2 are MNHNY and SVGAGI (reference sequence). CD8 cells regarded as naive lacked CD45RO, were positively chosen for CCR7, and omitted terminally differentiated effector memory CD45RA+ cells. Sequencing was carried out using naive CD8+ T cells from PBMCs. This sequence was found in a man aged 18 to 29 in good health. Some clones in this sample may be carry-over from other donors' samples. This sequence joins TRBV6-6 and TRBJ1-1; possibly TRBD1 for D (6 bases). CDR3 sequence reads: CASRIGGPEAFF. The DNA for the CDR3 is TGTGCCAGCAGGATAGGGGGACCTGAAGCTTTCTTT.